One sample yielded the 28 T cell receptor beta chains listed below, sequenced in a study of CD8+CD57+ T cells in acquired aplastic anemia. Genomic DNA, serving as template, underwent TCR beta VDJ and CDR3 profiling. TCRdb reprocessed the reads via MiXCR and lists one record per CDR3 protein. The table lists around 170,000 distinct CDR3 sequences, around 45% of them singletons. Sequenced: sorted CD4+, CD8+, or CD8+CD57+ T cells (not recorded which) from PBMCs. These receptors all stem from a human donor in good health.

The CDR3 DNA follows: TGCAGTGCCGTGCGGGCGGGGGGCGCCAGTGAGCAGTTCTTC. Protein product: CSAVRAGGASEQFF. The chain has TRBV20-1 and TRBJ2-1; 8 bases line up with TRBD2. The CDR3 runs to 14 residues. Per germline, CDR1 DFQATT and CDR2 SNEGSKA (reference sequence). Trimming cost V 6 bases and J 9 bases; bases outside gene matches: 13.

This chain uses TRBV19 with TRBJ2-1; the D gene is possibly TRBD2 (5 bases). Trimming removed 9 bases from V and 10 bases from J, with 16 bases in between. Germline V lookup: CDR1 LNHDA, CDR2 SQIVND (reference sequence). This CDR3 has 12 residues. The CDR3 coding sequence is TGTGCCAGCGCATTCCTAGCAGGCGAGCAGTTCTTC. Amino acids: CASAFLAGEQFF.

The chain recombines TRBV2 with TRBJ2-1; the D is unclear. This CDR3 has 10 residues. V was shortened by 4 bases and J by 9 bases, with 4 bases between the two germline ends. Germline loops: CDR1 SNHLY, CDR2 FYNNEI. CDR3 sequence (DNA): TGTGCCAGCAGTGTAGGTGAGCAGTTCTTC. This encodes CASSVGEQFF.

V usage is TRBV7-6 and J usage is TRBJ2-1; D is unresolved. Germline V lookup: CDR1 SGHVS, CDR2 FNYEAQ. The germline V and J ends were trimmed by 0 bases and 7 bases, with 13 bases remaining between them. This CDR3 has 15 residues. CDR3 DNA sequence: TGTGCCAGCAGCTTAGCGGGTTGGGGTCGGAATGAGCAGTTCTTC. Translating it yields CASSLAGWGRNEQFF.

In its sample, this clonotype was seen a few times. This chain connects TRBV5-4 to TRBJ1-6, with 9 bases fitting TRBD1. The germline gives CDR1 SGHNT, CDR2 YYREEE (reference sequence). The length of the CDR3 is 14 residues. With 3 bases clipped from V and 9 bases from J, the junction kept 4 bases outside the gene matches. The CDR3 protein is CASSSGQGSSPLHF. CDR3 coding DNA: TGTGCCAGCAGCTCGGGACAGGGCTCTTCACCCCTCCACTTT.

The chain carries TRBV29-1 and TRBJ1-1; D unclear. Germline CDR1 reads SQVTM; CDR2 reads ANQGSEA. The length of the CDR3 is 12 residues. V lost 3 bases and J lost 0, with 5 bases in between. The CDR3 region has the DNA TGCAGCGTTGACAGCATGAACACTGAAGCTTTCTTT. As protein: CSVDSMNTEAFF.

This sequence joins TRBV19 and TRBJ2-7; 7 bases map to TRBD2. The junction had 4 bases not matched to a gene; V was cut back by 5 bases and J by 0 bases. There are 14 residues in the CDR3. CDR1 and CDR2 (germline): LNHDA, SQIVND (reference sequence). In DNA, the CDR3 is TGTGCCAGTAGTTCCAGCGGGGTCTCCTACGAGCAGTACTTC. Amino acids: CASSSSGVSYEQYF.

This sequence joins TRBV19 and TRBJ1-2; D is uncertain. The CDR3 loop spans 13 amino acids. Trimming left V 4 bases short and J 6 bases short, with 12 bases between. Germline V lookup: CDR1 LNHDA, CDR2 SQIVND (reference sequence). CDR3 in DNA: TGTGCCAGTAGTACCCTAACCTGGGATGGCTACACCTTC. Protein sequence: CASSTLTWDGYTF. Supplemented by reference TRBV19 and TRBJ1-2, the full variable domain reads DGGITQSPKYLFRKEGQNVTLSCEQNLNHDAMYWYRQDPGQGLRLIYYSQIVNDFQKGDIAEGYSVSREKKESFPLTVTSAQKNPTAFYLCASSTLTWDGYTFGSGTRLTVV.

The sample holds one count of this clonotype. The DNA of the CDR3 is TGTGCCATCAGAAAGACTAGCGCGGCCTCTTCCGAGCAGTACTTC. Translation gives CAIRKTSAASSEQYF. J is TRBJ2-7 and V is TRBV10-3, with 8 bases aligning to TRBD2. The CDR3 is 15 residues long. CDR1 and CDR2 from the germline V gene are ENHRY and SYGVKD. V lost 6 bases, J lost 6 bases, and 13 bases stayed unmatched.

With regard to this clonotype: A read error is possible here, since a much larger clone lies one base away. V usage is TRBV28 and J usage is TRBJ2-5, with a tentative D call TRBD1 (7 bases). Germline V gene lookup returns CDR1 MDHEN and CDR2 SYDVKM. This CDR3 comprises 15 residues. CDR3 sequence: CASSLGGLTGETRYF. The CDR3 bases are TGTGCCAGCAGTTTAGGTGGACTAACAGGGGAGACCCGGTACTTC.

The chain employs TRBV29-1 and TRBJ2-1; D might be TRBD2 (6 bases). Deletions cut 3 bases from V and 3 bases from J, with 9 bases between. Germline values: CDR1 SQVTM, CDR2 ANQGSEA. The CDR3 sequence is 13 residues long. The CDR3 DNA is TGCAGCGTTGAGGGAGGCAACTACAATGAGCAGTTCTTC. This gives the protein CSVEGGNYNEQFF.

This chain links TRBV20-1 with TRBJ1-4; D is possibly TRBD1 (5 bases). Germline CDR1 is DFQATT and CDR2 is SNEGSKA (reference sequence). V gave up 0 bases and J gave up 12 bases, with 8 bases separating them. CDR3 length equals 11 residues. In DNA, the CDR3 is TGCAGTGCTAGAGAGGGGACGCAACTGTTTTTT. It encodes CSAREGTQLFF.

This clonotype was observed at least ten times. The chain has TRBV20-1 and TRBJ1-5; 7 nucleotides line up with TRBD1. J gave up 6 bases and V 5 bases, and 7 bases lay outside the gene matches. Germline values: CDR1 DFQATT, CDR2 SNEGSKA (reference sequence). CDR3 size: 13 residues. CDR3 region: CSAVEGAAQPQHF. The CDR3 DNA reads TGCAGTGCTGTCGAGGGGGCGGCTCAGCCCCAGCATTTT.

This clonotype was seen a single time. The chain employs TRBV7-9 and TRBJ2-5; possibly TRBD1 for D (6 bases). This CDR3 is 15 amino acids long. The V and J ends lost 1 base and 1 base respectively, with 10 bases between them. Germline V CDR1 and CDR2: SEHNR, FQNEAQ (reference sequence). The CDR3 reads CASSLGPGVQETQYF. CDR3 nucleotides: TGTGCCAGCAGCTTAGGACCAGGGGTCCAAGAGACCCAGTACTTC.

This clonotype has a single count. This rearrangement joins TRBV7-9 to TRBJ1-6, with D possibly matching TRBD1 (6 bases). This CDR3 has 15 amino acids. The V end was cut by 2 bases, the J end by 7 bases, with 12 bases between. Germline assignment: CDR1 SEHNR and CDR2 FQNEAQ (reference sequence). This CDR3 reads CASSLIQGSNSPLHF. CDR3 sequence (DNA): TGTGCCAGCAGCTTAATTCAGGGGAGCAATTCACCCCTCCACTTT.

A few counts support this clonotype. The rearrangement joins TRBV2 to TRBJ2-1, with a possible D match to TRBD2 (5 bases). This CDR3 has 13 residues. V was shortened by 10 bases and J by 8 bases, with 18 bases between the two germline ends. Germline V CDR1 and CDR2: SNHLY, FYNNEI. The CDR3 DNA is TGTGCCACCCAGCGCGCAGAGGGCGATGAGCAGTTCTTC. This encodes CATQRAEGDEQFF.

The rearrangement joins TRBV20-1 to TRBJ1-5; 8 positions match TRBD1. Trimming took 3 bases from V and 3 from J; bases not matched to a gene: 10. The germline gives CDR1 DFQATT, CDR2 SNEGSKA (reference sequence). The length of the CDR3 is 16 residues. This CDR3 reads CSARRTGLLFNQPQHF. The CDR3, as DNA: TGCAGTGCTAGGAGGACAGGGTTGTTGTTCAATCAGCCCCAGCATTTT.

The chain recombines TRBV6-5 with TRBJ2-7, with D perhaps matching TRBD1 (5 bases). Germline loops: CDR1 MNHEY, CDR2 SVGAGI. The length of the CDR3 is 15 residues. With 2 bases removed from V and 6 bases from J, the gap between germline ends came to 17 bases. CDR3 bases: TGTGCCAGCAGTTACCGTGGTGGCCTAGGGGCCGAGCAGTACTTC. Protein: CASSYRGGLGAEQYF.

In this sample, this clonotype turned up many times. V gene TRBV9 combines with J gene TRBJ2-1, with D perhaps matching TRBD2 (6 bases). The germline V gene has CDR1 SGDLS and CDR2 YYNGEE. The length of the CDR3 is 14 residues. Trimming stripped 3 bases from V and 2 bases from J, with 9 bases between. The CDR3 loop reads CASSGSGTYNEQFF. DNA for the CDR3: TGTGCCAGCAGCGGTAGCGGAACCTACAATGAGCAGTTCTTC.

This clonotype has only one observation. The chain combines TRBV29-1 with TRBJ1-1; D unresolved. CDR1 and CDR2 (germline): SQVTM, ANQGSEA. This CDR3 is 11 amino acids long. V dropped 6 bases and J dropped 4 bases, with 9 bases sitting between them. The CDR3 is CSVYEGTEAFF. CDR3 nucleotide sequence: TGCAGCGTATATGAGGGCACTGAAGCTTTCTTT.

The CDR3 DNA sequence: TGTGCCATCAGAGACGGGACAGGGTCTAATGAGCAGTACTTC. Protein: CAIRDGTGSNEQYF. This chain connects TRBV10-3 to TRBJ2-7; 9 bases are a match to TRBD1. Germline values: CDR1 ENHRY, CDR2 SYGVKD. The CDR3 is 14 amino acids. Trimming at V came to 6 bases and at J to 7 bases, leaving 10 bases not matched to a gene.

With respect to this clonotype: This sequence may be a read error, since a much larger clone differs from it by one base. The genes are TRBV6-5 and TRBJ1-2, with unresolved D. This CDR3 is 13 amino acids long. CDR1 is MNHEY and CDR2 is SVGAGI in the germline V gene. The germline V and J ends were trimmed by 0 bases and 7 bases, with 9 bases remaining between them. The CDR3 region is CASSYSADSGYTF. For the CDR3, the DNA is TGTGCCAGCAGTTACTCAGCGGATAGTGGCTACACCTTC.

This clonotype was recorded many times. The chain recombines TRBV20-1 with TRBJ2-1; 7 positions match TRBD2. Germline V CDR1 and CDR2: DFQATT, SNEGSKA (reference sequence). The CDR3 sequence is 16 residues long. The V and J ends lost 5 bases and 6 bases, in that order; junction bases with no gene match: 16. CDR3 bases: TGCAGTGCTCTAACTCCCGGCGGGGGTCGGGGCAATGAGCAGTTCTTC. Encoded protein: CSALTPGGGRGNEQFF.

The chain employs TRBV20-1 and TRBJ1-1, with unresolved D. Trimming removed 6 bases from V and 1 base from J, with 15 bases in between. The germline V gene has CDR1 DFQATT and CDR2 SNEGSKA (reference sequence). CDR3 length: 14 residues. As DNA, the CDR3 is TGCAGTGCCCGACGTTTCCGTACGAACACTGAAGCTTTCTTT. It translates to CSARRFRTNTEAFF.

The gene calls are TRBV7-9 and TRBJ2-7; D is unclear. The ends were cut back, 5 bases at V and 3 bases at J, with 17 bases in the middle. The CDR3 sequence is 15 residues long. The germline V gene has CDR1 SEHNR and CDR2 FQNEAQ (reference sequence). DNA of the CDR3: TGTGCCAGCAGCGGAAGGATTACCCTTGACTACGAGCAGTACTTC. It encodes CASSGRITLDYEQYF.

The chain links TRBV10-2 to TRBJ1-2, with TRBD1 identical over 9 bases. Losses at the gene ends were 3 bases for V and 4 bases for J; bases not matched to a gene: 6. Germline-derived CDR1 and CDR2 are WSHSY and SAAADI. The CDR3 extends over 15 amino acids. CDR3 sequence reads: CASSDPGTGSYGYTF. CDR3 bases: TGCGCCAGCAGTGACCCCGGGACAGGGAGCTATGGCTACACCTTC.

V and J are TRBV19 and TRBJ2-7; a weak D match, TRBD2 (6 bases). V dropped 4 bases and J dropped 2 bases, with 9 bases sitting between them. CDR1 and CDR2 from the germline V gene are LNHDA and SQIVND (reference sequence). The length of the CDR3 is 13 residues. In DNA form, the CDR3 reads TGTGCCAGTAGTACTGGAGGGGCCTACGAGCAGTACTTC. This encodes CASSTGGAYEQYF.

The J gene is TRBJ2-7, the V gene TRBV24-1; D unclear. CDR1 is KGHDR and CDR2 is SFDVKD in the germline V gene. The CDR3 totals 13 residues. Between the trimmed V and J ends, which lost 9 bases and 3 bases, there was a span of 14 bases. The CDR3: CATSDGPLYEQYF. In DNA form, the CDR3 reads TGTGCCACCTCGGACGGACCTCTCTACGAGCAGTACTTC.